A single sample is the source of the 20 T cell receptor beta chains below, sequenced in a study of blood T cell repertoires in COVID-19. Sequenced by immunoSEQ multiplex PCR; TCRdb stores in-frame clones only, minus some. This sample yields 290,000 or so clones, of which about 90% are seen a single time; approximately 2% belongs to the top ten. The sequenced sample consisted of peripheral blood. The receptors stem from a man aged 18 to 30 with active or convalescent COVID-19.

The gene calls are TRBV7-2 and TRBJ2-7; unclear D gene. CDR3 length equals 15 residues. Germline CDR1 is SGHTA and CDR2 is FQGNSA. The V and J ends lost 1 base and 1 base respectively, with 11 bases between them. CDR3 amino acids: CASSLGYSRSYEQYF. The CDR3 region has the DNA TGTGCCAGCAGCTTAGGGTACAGTAGGTCCTACGAGCAGTACTTC.

J is TRBJ1-1 and V is TRBV4-1, with D maybe TRBD1 (5 bases). Germline assignment: CDR1 MGHRA and CDR2 YSYEKL. This CDR3 region has 15 residues. Between the trimmed V and J ends, which lost 1 base and 3 bases, there was a span of 12 bases. DNA for the CDR3: TGCGCCAGCAGCCAAGTGTCGGGGGGGTACACTGAAGCTTTCTTT. Translating it yields CASSQVSGGYTEAFF.

The rearrangement uses TRBV9 and TRBJ2-1; maybe TRBD1 (6 bases). The germline gives CDR1 SGDLS, CDR2 YYNGEE. The CDR3 loop spans 16 amino acids. With 0 bases removed from V and 8 bases from J, the gap between germline ends came to 18 bases. CDR3 DNA: TGTGCCAGCAGCGTAGCCTACAGGGCCCGAGTTGATGAGCAGTTCTTC. Amino acid sequence: CASSVAYRARVDEQFF.

The V call is TRBV13, the J call TRBJ1-2; TRBD1 aligns across 7 bases. In germline, CDR1 is PRHDT, CDR2 FYEKMQ (reference sequence). CDR3 size: 13 residues. Losses at the gene ends were 4 bases for V and 6 bases for J; bases not matched to a gene: 5. CDR3 nucleotide sequence: TGTGCCAGCAGCTCAACAGGGGTTGATGGCTACACCTTC. Translating gives CASSSTGVDGYTF.

The J gene is TRBJ1-4, the V gene TRBV7-2, with D possibly TRBD1 on 6 matching bases. CDR3 size: 14 residues. V was shortened by 1 base and J by 11 bases, with 14 bases between the two germline ends. Germline V gene sequence: CDR1 SGHTA, CDR2 FQGNSA. Here the CDR3 DNA reads TGTGCCAGCAGCTTAGATCGGGGGGCTGGGAAACTGTTTTTT. Encoded protein: CASSLDRGAGKLFF.

The chain is built from TRBV19 and TRBJ1-2; D is ambiguous. This CDR3 has 15 amino acids. The V gene lost 1 base and the J gene lost 6 bases, with 15 bases spanning the gap. Germline CDR1 LNHDA, CDR2 SQIVND (reference sequence). This CDR3 is CASSIGHGPGHGYTF. As DNA, the CDR3 is TGTGCCAGTAGTATAGGACATGGGCCTGGTCATGGCTACACCTTC.

DNA for the CDR3: TGTGCCAGCAGTCCTACTAGCGGCGGGTACTACGAGCAGTACTTC. This translates into CASSPTSGGYYEQYF. The chain has TRBV27 and TRBJ2-7; 8 bases are a match to TRBD2. Trimming removed 5 bases from V and 3 bases from J; junction bases left unmatched: 9. CDR3 length: 15 amino acids. The germline V gene has CDR1 MNHEY and CDR2 SMNVEV (reference sequence).

V is TRBV11-2 and J is TRBJ1-1, with unresolved D. Germline loops: CDR1 SGHAT, CDR2 FQNNGV. CDR3 length: 11 residues. V lost 8 bases and J 2 bases, leaving 6 bases between the germline ends. The CDR3 nucleotides are TGTGCCAGCGACACCAACACTGAAGCTTTCTTT. Its translation is CASDTNTEAFF.

The chain combines TRBV7-8 with TRBJ2-5, with D possibly being TRBD1 (5 bases). The V and J ends lost 3 bases and 1 base respectively, with 18 bases between them. This CDR3 region has 17 residues. Germline CDR1 reads SGHVS; CDR2 reads FQNEAQ. The CDR3 sequence: CASSLTKPAGFQETQYF. The CDR3, as DNA: TGTGCCAGCAGCTTGACCAAACCCGCAGGGTTCCAAGAGACCCAGTACTTC.

The chain recombines TRBV27 with TRBJ2-1; 12 bases align to TRBD2. This CDR3 is built from 18 residues. From germline, CDR1 is MNHEY and CDR2 SMNVEV (reference sequence). Trimming cost V 4 bases and J 4 bases; bases outside gene matches: 11. CDR3 in amino acids: CASSSLGASGGGYNEQFF. The CDR3 DNA is TGTGCCAGCAGTTCCCTGGGCGCTAGCGGGGGGGGTTACAATGAGCAGTTCTTC.

In its sample, this clone was seen once. The V and J genes are TRBV29-1 and TRBJ1-3, with TRBD1 matching over 10 bases. This CDR3 comprises 14 residues. CDR1 and CDR2 (germline): SQVTM, ANQGSEA. V trimming: 6 bases; J trimming: 0 bases; junction bases outside the gene matches: 2. The CDR3 DNA is TGCAGCGTCGGGGACAGGGGCTCTGGAAACACCATATATTTT. Translating gives CSVGDRGSGNTIYF. Full variable domain (outside the CDR3, taken from reference TRBV29-1 and TRBJ1-3): SAVISQKPSRDICQRGTSLTIQCQVDSQVTMMFWYRQQPGQSLTLIATANQGSEATYESGFVIDKFPISRPNLTFSTLTVSNMSPEDSSIYLCSVGDRGSGNTIYFGEGSWLTVV.

This chain connects TRBV27 to TRBJ2-6; 8 positions match TRBD1. Trimming cost V 5 bases and J 0 bases; bases outside gene matches: 9. The CDR3 covers 18 residues. Germline V gene lookup returns CDR1 MNHEY and CDR2 SMNVEV (reference sequence). Written as DNA, the CDR3 is TGTGCCAGCAGTCTCGGACAGGGAAAGCTCTCTGGGGCCAACGTCCTGACTTTC. It specifies CASSLGQGKLSGANVLTF.

This chain joins TRBV27 and TRBJ1-2; D might be TRBD1 (6 bases). Per the germline V gene, CDR1 is MNHEY and CDR2 is SMNVEV (reference sequence). This CDR3 has 13 residues. V was pared by 4 bases and J by 5 bases, with 11 bases between. This CDR3 is CASSYGGAYGYTF. The CDR3 bases are TGTGCCAGCAGTTATGGGGGCGCATATGGCTACACCTTC.

This chain uses TRBV7-9 with TRBJ1-2, with 10 bases fitting TRBD1. The germline V gene encodes CDR1 SEHNR and CDR2 FQNEAQ (reference sequence). The CDR3 is made up of 13 amino acids. J lost 6 bases, V lost 5 bases, and 3 bases had no gene match. This chain's CDR3 is CASSVGQGDGYTF. The CDR3 region has the DNA TGTGCCAGCAGCGTAGGACAGGGGGATGGCTACACCTTC.

This clone has a single count. The chain recombines TRBV9 with TRBJ2-7; maybe TRBD2 (6 bases). This CDR3 is built from 14 residues. Trimming pared 0 bases from V and 1 base from J, leaving 8 bases between. CDR1 is SGDLS and CDR2 is YYNGEE in the germline V gene. The CDR3 region is CASSVGGDSYEQYF. CDR3 coding DNA: TGTGCCAGCAGCGTAGGGGGGGATTCCTACGAGCAGTACTTC.

The CDR3: CASSYRQGLGYTF. As DNA, the CDR3 is TGTGCCAGCTCATACCGACAGGGCTTGGGCTACACCTTC. The chain links TRBV18 to TRBJ1-2; TRBD1 agrees at 7 bases. J lost 8 bases, V lost 5 bases, and 8 bases had no gene match. The CDR3 consists of 13 residues. Germline V lookup: CDR1 KGHSH, CDR2 LQKENI.

CDR3 sequence (DNA): TGTGCCAGCAGCCAAGGGACTGGTGCTGATGAGCAGTTCTTC. It specifies CASSQGTGADEQFF. The chain has TRBV3-1 (or the pseudogene TRBV3-2) and TRBJ2-1, with D maybe TRBD2 (5 bases). The CDR3 extends over 14 amino acids. V lost 1 base, J lost 8 bases, and 12 bases lay in between. Germline V gene sequence: CDR1 LGHDT, CDR2 YNNKEL (reference sequence).

The chain joins TRBV9 to TRBJ2-1; TRBD2 matches at 11 bases. The length of the CDR3 is 16 residues. V was clipped by 4 bases and J by 4 bases; unmatched bases: 7. Germline V gives CDR1 SGDLS, CDR2 YYNGEE. The DNA for the CDR3 is TGTGCCAGCAGCCCAGCCGGGACTAGCGGATACAATGAGCAGTTCTTC. As protein: CASSPAGTSGYNEQFF.

The V and J genes are TRBV4-1 and TRBJ2-1; a possible D gene is TRBD2 (6 bases). The V and J ends lost 1 base and 2 bases respectively, with 12 bases between them. Germline CDR1 reads MGHRA; CDR2 reads YSYEKL. The CDR3 runs to 16 residues. The CDR3 region is CASSQASSEAYNEQFF. Written as DNA, the CDR3 is TGCGCCAGCAGCCAAGCCTCTAGCGAGGCCTACAATGAGCAGTTCTTC.

Note on this clone: Other nucleotide sequences in the sample specify the same CDR3. The CDR3 DNA follows: TGTGCCAGCAGTTATACCCGGTACAATGAGCAGTTCTTC. It codes for CASSYTRYNEQFF. V usage is TRBV6-5 and J usage is TRBJ2-1; D remains unclear. The germline V and J ends were trimmed by 3 bases and 4 bases, with 7 bases remaining between them. The CDR3 contains 13 residues. Germline CDR1 MNHEY, CDR2 SVGAGI.